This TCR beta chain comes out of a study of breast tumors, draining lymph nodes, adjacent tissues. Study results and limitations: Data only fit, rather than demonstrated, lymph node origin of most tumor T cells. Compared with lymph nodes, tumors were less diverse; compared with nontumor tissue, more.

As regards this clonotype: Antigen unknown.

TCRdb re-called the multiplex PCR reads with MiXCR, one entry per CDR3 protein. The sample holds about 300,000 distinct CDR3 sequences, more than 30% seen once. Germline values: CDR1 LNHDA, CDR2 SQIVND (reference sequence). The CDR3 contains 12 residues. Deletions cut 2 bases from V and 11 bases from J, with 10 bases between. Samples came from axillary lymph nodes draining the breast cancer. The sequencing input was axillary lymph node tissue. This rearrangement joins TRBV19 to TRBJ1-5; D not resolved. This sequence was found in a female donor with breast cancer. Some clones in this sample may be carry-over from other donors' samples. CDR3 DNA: TGTGCCAGTAGTATAAGAGGAGAGACCCAGCATTTT. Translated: CASSIRGETQHF.